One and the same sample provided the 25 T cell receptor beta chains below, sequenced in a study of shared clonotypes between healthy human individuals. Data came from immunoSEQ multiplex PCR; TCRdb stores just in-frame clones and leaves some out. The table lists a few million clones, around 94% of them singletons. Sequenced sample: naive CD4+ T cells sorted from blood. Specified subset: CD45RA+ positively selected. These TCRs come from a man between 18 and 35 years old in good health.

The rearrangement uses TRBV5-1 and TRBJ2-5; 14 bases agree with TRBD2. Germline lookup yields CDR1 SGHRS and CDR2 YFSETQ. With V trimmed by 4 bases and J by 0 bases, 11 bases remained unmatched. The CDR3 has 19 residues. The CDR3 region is CASSDFKTSGRAHQETQYF. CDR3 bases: TGCGCCAGCAGCGATTTTAAGACTAGCGGGAGGGCCCACCAAGAGACCCAGTACTTC.

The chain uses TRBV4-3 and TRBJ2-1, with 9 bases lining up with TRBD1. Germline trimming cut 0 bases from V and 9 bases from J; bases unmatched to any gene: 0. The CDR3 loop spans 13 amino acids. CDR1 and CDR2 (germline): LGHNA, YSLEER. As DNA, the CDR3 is TGCGCCAGCAGCCAAGAGGGACAGGGTGAGCAGTTCTTC. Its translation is CASSQEGQGEQFF.

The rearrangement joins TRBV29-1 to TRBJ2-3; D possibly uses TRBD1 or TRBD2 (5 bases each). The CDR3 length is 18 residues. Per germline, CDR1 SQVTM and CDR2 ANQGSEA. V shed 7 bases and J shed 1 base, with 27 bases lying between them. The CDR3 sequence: CSAALSVLGPGGTDTQYF. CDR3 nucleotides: TGCAGCGCCGCACTCAGCGTGCTGGGACCTGGGGGCACAGATACGCAGTATTTT.

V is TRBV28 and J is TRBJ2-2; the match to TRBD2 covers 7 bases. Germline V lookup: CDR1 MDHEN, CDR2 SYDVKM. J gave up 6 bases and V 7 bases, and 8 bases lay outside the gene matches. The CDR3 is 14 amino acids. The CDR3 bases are TGTGCCAGCACCGGGACTAACGACGCCGGGGAGCTGTTTTTT. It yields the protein CASTGTNDAGELFF.

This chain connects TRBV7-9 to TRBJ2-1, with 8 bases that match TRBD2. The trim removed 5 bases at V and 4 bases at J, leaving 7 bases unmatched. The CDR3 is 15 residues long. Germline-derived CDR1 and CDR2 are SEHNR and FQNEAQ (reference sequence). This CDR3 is CASSPRTSRYNEQFF. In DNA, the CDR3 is TGTGCCAGCAGCCCCCGGACTAGCCGATACAATGAGCAGTTCTTC.

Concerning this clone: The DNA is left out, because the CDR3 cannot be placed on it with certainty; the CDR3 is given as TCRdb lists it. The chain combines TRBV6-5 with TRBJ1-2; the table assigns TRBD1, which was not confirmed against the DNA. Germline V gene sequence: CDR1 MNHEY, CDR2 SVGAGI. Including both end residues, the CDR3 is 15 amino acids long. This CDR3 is CASSSSQQNRYGYTF.

This CDR3 reads CAIKRDLNPSGELFF. CDR3 bases: TGTGCCATCAAACGGGACCTGAACCCTTCCGGGGAGCTGTTTTTT. The rearrangement uses TRBV10-3 and TRBJ2-2; the D gene could be TRBD1 or TRBD2 (5 bases each). V shed 7 bases and J shed 6 bases, with 18 bases lying between them. The CDR3 has 15 amino acids. CDR1 and CDR2 (germline): ENHRY, SYGVKD.

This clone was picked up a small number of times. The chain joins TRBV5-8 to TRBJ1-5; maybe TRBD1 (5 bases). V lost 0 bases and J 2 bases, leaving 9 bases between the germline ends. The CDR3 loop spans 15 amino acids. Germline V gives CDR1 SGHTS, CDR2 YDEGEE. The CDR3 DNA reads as TGTGCCAGCAGCTTGGCAGGGCCGCGCAATCAGCCCCAGCATTTT. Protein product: CASSLAGPRNQPQHF.

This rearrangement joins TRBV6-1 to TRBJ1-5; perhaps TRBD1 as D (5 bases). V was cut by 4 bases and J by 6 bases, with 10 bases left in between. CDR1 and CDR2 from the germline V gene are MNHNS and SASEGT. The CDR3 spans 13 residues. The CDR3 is CASSVGRVQPQHF. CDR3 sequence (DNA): TGTGCCAGCAGTGTGGGCAGGGTTCAGCCCCAGCATTTT.

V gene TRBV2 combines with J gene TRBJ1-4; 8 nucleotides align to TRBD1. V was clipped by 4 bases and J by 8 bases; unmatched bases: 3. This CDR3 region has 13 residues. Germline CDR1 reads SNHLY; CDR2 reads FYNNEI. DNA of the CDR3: TGTGCCAGCAGTGGGACAGGGCCAGAAAAACTGTTTTTT. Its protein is CASSGTGPEKLFF.

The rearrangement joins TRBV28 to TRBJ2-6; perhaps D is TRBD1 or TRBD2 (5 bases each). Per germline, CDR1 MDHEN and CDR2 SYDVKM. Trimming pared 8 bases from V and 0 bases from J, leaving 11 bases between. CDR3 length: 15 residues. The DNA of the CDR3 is TGTGCCAGCCTGGGACCGACCTCTGGGGCCAACGTCCTGACTTTC. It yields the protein CASLGPTSGANVLTF.

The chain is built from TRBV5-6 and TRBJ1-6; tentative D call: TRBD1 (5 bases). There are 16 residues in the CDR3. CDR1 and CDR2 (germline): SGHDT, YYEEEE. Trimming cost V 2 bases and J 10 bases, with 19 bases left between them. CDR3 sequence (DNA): TGTGCCAGCAGCTTTCCCTCGGCAGGGCCAAGATCACCCCTCCACTTT. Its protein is CASSFPSAGPRSPLHF.

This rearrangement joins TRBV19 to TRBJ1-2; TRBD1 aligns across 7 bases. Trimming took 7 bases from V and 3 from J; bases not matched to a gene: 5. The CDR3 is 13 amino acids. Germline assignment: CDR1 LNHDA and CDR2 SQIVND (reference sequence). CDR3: CASKTGRDYGYTF. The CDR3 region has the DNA TGTGCCAGTAAGACAGGGAGAGACTATGGCTACACCTTC. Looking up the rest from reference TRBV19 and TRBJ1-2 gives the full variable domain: DGGITQSPKYLFRKEGQNVTLSCEQNLNHDAMYWYRQDPGQGLRLIYYSQIVNDFQKGDIAEGYSVSREKKESFPLTVTSAQKNPTAFYLCASKTGRDYGYTFGSGTRLTVV.

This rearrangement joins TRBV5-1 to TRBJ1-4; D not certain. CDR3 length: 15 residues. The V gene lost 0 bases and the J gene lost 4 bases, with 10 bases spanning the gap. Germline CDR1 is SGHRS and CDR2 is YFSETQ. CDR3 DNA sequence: TGCGCCAGCAGCTTGGATTCAGCACTTAATGAAAAACTGTTTTTT. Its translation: CASSLDSALNEKLFF.

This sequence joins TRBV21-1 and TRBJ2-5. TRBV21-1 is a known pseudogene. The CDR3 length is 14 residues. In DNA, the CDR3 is TGTGCCAGCAGCACAAGGATGAAGGCGCAGACCCAGTACTTC. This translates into CASSTRMKAQTQYF.

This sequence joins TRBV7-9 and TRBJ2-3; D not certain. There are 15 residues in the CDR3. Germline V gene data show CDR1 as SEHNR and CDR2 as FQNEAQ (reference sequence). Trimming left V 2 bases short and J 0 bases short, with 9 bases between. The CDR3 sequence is CASSLRAQSTDTQYF. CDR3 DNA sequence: TGTGCCAGCAGCTTAAGGGCCCAAAGCACAGATACGCAGTATTTT.

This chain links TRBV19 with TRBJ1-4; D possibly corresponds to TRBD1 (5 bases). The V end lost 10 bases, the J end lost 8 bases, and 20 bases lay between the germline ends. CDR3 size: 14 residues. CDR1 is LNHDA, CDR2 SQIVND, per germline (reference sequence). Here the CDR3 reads CATSSGTLSEKLFF. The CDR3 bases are TGTGCCACCTCATCGGGGACGCTTAGCGAAAAACTGTTTTTT.

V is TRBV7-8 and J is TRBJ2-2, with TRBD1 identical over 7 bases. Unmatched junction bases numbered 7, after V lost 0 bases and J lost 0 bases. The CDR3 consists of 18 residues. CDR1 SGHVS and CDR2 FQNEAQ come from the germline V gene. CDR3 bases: TGTGCCAGCAGCTTAGCAGGCAGGGGGAAGTCGAACACCGGGGAGCTGTTTTTT. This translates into CASSLAGRGKSNTGELFF.

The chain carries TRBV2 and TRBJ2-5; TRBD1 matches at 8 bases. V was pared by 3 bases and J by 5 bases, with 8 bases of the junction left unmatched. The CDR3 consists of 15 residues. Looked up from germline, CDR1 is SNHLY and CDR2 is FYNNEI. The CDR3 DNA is TGTGCCAGCAGTGAGCAGACAGGGGAGATTGAGACCCAGTACTTC. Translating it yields CASSEQTGEIETQYF.

The CDR3 DNA reads as TGCGCCAGCAGTGAGTCGGGGCTTAACTATGGCTACACCTTC. Translating gives CASSESGLNYGYTF. The rearrangement links TRBV10-1 to TRBJ1-2; possible D gene TRBD1, 5 bases. The CDR3 length is 14 residues. The V end was cut by 0 bases, the J end by 1 base, with 6 bases between. Germline V lookup: CDR1 WNHNN, CDR2 SYGVQD (reference sequence).

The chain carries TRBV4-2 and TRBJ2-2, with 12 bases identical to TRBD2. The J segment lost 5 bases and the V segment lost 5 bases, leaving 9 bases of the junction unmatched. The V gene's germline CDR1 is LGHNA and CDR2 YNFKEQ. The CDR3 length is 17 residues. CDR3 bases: TGTGCCAGCAGCGCCTCTAGCGGGGGGGCCCAGACCGGGGAGCTGTTTTTT. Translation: CASSASSGGAQTGELFF.

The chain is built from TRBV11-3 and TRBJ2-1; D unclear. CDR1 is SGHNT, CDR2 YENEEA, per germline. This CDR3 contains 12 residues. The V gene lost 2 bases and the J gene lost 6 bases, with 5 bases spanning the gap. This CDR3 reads CASSLISNEQFF. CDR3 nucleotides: TGTGCCAGCAGCTTAATATCCAATGAGCAGTTCTTC. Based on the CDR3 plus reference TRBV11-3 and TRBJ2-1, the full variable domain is EAGVVQSPRYKIIEKKQPVAFWCNPISGHNTLYWYLQNLGQGPELLIRYENEEAVDDSQLPKDRFSAERLKGVDSTLKIQPAELGDSAVYLCASSLISNEQFFGPGTRLTVL.

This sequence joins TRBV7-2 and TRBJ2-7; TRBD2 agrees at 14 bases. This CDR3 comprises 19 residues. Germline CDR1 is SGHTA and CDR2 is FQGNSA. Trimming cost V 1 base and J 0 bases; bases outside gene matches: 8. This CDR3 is CASSLVGGLAGAPSYEQYF. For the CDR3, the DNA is TGTGCCAGCAGCTTAGTTGGGGGACTAGCGGGGGCCCCCTCCTACGAGCAGTACTTC.

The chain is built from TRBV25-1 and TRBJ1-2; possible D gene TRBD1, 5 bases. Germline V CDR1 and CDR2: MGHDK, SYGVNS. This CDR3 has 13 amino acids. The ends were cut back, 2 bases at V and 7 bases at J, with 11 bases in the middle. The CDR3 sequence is CASSEAGYSGYTF. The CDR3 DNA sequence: TGTGCCAGCAGTGAAGCAGGGTATAGTGGCTACACCTTC.

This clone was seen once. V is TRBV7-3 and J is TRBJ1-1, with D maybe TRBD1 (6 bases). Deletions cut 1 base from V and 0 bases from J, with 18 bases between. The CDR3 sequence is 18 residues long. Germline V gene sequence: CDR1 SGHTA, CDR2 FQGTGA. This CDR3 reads CASSLMGAGRTLNTEAFF. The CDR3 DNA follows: TGTGCCAGCAGCTTAATGGGGGCAGGCCGTACGTTGAACACTGAAGCTTTCTTT.